This is a list of T cell receptor beta chains from one sample in a study of blood T cell repertoires in COVID-19. Sequenced by immunoSEQ multiplex PCR; TCRdb stores in-frame clones only, minus some. The table lists 200,000 to 300,000 clones, about 90% of them singletons. Sequencing used PBMCs or T cells enriched from blood (not recorded which). These receptors were collected from a woman aged 40-49 years with acute COVID-19. Each CDR3 is given with its conserved first and last residue. The order of the fields is clone size, J gene, V gene, D gene, CDR3 protein, CDR3 DNA. The D gene is left open where the match is weak. Only some rows state a clone size, as once, few, many or a class for expanded clones.

.	TRBJ2-7	TRBV7-3	.	CASSRDIRYEQYF	TGTGCCAGCAGCAGGGACATCCGCTACGAGCAGTACTTC
.	TRBJ1-2	TRBV5-5	.	CASSFGGQLYGYTF	TGTGCCAGCAGCTTCGGAGGGCAGCTCTATGGCTACACCTTC
.	TRBJ1-1	TRBV19	.	CASSSRANGEAFF	TGTGCCAGTAGTAGTCGCGCAAACGGTGAAGCTTTCTTT
.	TRBJ1-6	TRBV7-9	.	CASSLGADNSPLHF	TGTGCCAGCAGCTTAGGGGCCGATAATTCACCCCTCCACTTT
.	TRBJ2-6	TRBV5-1	TRBD1	CASSIKGTGTGANVLTF	TGCGCCAGCAGCATAAAGGGGACAGGGACCGGGGCCAACGTCCTGACTTTC
.	TRBJ1-2	TRBV11-3	TRBD1	CASSFHGQGRGYTF	TGTGCCAGCAGCTTCCACGGACAGGGTCGGGGCTACACCTTC
.	TRBJ1-4	TRBV7-2	.	CASSLVAGEKLFF	TGTGCCAGCAGCTTAGTTGCCGGTGAAAAACTGTTTTTT
.	TRBJ2-3	TRBV5-5	.	CASSGRGEATDTQYF	TGTGCCAGCAGCGGACGAGGGGAGGCGACAGATACGCAGTATTTT
.	TRBJ2-3	TRBV5-4	TRBD2	CATPGLATDTQYF	TGTGCCACTCCGGGACTAGCCACAGATACGCAGTATTTT
.	TRBJ2-1	TRBV7-9	.	CASSIDNNEQFF	TGTGCCAGCAGCATCGACAACAATGAGCAGTTCTTC
.	TRBJ2-1	TRBV9	.	CASSVAGSYNEQFF	TGTGCCAGCAGCGTAGCGGGCTCCTACAATGAGCAGTTCTTC
.	TRBJ2-3	TRBV14	TRBD2	CASSQVTRASGFTDTQYF	TGTGCCAGCAGCCAAGTCACGAGGGCTAGCGGATTCACAGATACGCAGTATTTT
.	TRBJ2-1	TRBV9	TRBD1	CASSATGDSSYNEQFF	TGTGCCAGCAGCGCGACAGGGGACAGCTCCTACAATGAGCAGTTCTTC
.	TRBJ2-1	TRBV13	TRBD1	CASSARKTGVSYNEQFF	TGTGCCAGCAGCGCGAGAAAAACAGGGGTTTCCTACAATGAGCAGTTCTTC
.	TRBJ2-7	TRBV9	.	CASSPRDWQSEQYF	TGTGCCAGCAGCCCCCGGGACTGGCAATCGGAGCAGTACTTC
.	TRBJ2-4	TRBV9	TRBD1	CASIRSPGGRKNIQYF	TGTGCCAGCATCCGTAGTCCAGGGGGTCGCAAAAACATTCAGTACTTC
.	TRBJ2-1	TRBV5-4	TRBD2	CASSLGLVGRGEQFF	TGTGCCAGCAGCCTGGGACTAGTGGGGAGGGGTGAGCAGTTCTTC
.	TRBJ1-1	TRBV6-1	.	CASSEWLENTEAFF	TGTGCCAGCAGTGAATGGTTAGAGAACACTGAAGCTTTCTTT
.	TRBJ2-7	TRBV27	.	CASSFGGSGGPGRGQYF	TGTGCCAGCAGTTTTGGGGGTAGCGGCGGTCCGGGTCGAGGGCAGTACTTC
.	TRBJ1-2	TRBV6-6	.	CASTNPGESGYTF	TGTGCCAGCACCAACCCAGGGGAGAGTGGCTACACCTTC
.	TRBJ2-5	TRBV7-8	TRBD2	CASSLIASGKQETQYF	TGTGCCAGCAGCTTAATAGCTAGCGGGAAACAAGAGACCCAGTACTTC
.	TRBJ2-3	TRBV5-5	.	CASNPEPQDTQYF	TGTGCCAGCAACCCCGAACCACAAGATACGCAGTATTTT
.	TRBJ2-1	TRBV7-9	TRBD1	CASTPTGWHEQFF	TGTGCCAGCACCCCGACAGGGTGGCATGAGCAGTTCTTC
.	TRBJ2-5	TRBV9	TRBD2	CASSVDGGREETQYF	TGTGCCAGCAGCGTAGACGGCGGGAGGGAGGAGACCCAGTACTTC
.	TRBJ2-4	TRBV5-6	TRBD1	CASSQITGDKNIQYF	TGTGCCAGCAGCCAAATCACAGGGGACAAAAACATTCAGTACTTC
.	TRBJ2-3	TRBV11-3	.	CASSSDREGTDTQYF	TGTGCCAGCAGCTCAGACAGGGAGGGCACAGATACGCAGTATTTT
few	TRBJ2-1	TRBV24-1	TRBD2	CATSDKREGRVDEQFF	TGTGCCACCAGTGATAAGCGGGAGGGCCGGGTGGATGAGCAGTTCTTC
.	TRBJ1-6	TRBV5-1	TRBD1	CASTEGAGEYSPLHF	TGCGCCAGCACCGAGGGGGCTGGGGAATATTCACCCCTCCACTTT
.	TRBJ2-5	TRBV9	.	CASSVDVGDQETQYF	TGTGCCAGCAGCGTAGACGTAGGGGACCAAGAGACCCAGTACTTC
once	TRBJ2-3	TRBV11-3	TRBD2	CASSPFGTSGKGTQYF	TGTGCCAGCAGCCCTTTCGGGACTAGCGGGAAGGGTACGCAGTATTTT
once	TRBJ2-1	TRBV12-3/TRBV12-4	.	CASSLLAGEQFF	TGTGCCAGCAGTTTGTTGGCGGGAGAGCAGTTCTTC
.	TRBJ1-2	TRBV20-1	TRBD1	CSARRDRGYTF	TGCAGTGCTAGGCGGGACAGGGGCTACACCTTC
.	TRBJ2-1	TRBV5-8	TRBD1	CASSLGQGDEQFF	TGTGCCAGCAGCTTGGGCCAGGGGGATGAGCAGTTCTTC
.	TRBJ2-5	TRBV15	TRBD2	CATSRGLAGEETQYF	TGTGCCACCAGCAGAGGCCTAGCGGGGGAAGAGACCCAGTACTTC
.	TRBJ1-1	TRBV6-5	TRBD1	CASSYGRQGQNTEAFF	TGTGCCAGCAGTTACGGCCGACAGGGACAGAACACTGAAGCTTTCTTT
.	TRBJ2-1	TRBV10-3	TRBD2	CAISEGRDSASGKSYNEQFF	TGTGCCATCAGTGAAGGTAGGGATTCGGCTAGCGGGAAATCCTACAATGAGCAGTTCTTC
.	TRBJ2-3	TRBV9	.	CASSLEGVSTDTQYF	TGTGCCAGCAGCCTGGAGGGAGTGAGCACAGATACGCAGTATTTT
few	TRBJ1-1	TRBV7-2	.	CASSLVGQTNTEAFF	TGTGCCAGCAGCTTAGTGGGGCAGACGAACACTGAAGCTTTCTTT
once	TRBJ2-5	TRBV10-3	TRBD2	CAISESTSGSGYETQYF	TGTGCCATCAGTGAGTCCACTAGCGGGAGTGGGTATGAGACCCAGTACTTC
once	TRBJ2-3	TRBV6-2/TRBV6-3	TRBD2	CASNPGVAGGVDTQYF	TGTGCCAGCAACCCCGGAGTGGCGGGAGGGGTAGATACGCAGTATTTT